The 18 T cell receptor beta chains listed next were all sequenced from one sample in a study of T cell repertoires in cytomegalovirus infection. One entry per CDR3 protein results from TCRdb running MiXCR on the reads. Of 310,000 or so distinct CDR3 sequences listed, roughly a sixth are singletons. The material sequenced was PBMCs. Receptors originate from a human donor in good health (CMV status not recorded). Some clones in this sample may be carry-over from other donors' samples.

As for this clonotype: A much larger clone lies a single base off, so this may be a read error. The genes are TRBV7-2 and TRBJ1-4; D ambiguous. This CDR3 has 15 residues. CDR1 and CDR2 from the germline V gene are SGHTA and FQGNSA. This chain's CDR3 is CDSSQDGRTNEKLFF. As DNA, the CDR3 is TGTGACAGCAGCCAAGACGGGCGGACTAATGAAAAACTGTTTTTT.

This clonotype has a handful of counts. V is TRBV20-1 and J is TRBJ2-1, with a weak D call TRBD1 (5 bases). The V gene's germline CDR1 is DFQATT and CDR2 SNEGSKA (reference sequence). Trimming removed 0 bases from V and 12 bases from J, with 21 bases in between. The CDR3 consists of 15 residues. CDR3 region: CSARDQAGYVLRQFF. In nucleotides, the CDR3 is TGCAGTGCTAGAGATCAGGCAGGGTATGTCTTACGGCAGTTCTTC.

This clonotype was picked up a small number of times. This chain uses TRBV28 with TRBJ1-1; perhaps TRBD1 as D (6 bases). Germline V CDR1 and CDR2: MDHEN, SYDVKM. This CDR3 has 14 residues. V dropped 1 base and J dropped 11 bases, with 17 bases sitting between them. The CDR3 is CASSLFNRVLGAFF. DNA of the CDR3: TGTGCCAGCAGTTTATTTAACAGGGTGCTGGGCGCTTTCTTT.

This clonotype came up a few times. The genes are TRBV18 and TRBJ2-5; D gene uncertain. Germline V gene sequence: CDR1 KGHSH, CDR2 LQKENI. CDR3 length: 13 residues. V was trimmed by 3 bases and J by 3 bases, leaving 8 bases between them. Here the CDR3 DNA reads TGTGCCAGCTCACCCGAGAGTGAAGAGACCCAGTACTTC. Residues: CASSPESEETQYF.

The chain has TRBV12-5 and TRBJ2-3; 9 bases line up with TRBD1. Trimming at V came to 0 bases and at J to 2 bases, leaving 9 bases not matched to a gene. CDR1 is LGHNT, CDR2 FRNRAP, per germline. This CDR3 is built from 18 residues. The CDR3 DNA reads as TGTGCTAGTGGTTTGGTGATGCCGGGACAGGGTCCCACAGATACGCAGTATTTT. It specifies CASGLVMPGQGPTDTQYF.

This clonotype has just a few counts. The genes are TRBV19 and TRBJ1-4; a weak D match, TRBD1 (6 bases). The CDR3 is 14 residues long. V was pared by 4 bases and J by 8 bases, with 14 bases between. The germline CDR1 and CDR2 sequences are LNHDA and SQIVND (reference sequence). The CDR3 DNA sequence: TGTGCCAGTAGTAGGGGACAAAAGCCAGAAAAACTGTTTTTT. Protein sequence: CASSRGQKPEKLFF.

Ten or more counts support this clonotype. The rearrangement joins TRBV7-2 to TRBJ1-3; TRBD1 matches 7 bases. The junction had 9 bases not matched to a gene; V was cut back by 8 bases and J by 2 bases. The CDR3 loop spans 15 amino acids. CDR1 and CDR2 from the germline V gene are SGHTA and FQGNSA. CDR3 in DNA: TGTGCCAGCCAACGACAGGGCCGAACTGGAAACACCATATATTTT. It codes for CASQRQGRTGNTIYF.

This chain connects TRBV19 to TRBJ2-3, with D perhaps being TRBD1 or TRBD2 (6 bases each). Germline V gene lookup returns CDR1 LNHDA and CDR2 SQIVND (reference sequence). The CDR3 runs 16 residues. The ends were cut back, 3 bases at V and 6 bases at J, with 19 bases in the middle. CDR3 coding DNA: TGTGCCAGTAGTATTGGATCGGGGGCGGTGGCGGATACGCAGTATTTT. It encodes CASSIGSGAVADTQYF. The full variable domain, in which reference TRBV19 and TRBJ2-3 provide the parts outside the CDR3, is DGGITQSPKYLFRKEGQNVTLSCEQNLNHDAMYWYRQDPGQGLRLIYYSQIVNDFQKGDIAEGYSVSREKKESFPLTVTSAQKNPTAFYLCASSIGSGAVADTQYFGPGTRLTVL.

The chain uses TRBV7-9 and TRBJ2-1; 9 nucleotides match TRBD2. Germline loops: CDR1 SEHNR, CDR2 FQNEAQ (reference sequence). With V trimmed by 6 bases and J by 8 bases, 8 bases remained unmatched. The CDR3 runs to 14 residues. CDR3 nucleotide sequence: TGTGCCAGCAGGCCCGGCGGCGGGGGGGATGAGCAGTTCTTC. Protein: CASRPGGGGDEQFF.

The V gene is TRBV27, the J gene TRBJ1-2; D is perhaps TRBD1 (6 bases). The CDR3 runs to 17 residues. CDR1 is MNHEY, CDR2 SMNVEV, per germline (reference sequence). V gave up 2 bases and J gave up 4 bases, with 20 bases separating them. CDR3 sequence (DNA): TGTGCCAGCAGTTTAGGGGCCCCTGGGGGGCGAATCTATGGCTACACCTTC. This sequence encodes CASSLGAPGGRIYGYTF.

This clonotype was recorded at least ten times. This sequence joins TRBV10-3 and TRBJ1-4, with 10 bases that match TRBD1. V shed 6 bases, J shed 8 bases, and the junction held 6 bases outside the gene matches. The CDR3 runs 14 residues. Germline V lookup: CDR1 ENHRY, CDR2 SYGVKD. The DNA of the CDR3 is TGTGCCATCAGCGGTGGGACAGGGGAAGAAAAACTGTTTTTT. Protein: CAISGGTGEEKLFF.

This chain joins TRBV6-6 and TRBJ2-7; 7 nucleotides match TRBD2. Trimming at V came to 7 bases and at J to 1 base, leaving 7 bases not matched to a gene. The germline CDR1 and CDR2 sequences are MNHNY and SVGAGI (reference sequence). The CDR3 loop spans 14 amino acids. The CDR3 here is CASTWTSPSYEQYF. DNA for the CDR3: TGTGCCAGCACCTGGACTAGTCCATCCTACGAGCAGTACTTC.

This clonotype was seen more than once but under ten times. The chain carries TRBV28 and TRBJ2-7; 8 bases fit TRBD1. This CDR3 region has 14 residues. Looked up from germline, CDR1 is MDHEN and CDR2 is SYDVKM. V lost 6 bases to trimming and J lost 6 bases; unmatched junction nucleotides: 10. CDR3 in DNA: TGTGCCAGCAGCCTCGACAGGGGCTACTTCGAGCAGTACTTC. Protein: CASSLDRGYFEQYF.

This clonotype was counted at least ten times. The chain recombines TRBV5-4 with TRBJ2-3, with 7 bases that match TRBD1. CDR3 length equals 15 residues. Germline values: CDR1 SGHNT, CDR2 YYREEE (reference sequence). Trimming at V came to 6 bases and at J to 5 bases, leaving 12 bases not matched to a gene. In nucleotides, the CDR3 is TGTGCCAGCAACTCGCTAGAGGGGGCTGGAGATACGCAGTATTTT. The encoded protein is CASNSLEGAGDTQYF.

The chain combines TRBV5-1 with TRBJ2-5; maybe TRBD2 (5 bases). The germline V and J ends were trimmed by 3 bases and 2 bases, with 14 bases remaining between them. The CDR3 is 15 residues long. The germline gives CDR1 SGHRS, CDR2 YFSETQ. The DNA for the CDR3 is TGCGCCAGCAGCTCCTCTAATCCGGGGCAAGAGACCCAGTACTTC. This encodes CASSSSNPGQETQYF.

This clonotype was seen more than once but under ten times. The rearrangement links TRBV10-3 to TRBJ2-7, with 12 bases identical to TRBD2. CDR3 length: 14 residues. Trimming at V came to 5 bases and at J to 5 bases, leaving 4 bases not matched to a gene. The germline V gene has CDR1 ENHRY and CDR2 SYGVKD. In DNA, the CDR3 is TGTGCCATCAGTCTAGCGGGGGGGCAGGACGAGCAGTACTTC. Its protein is CAISLAGGQDEQYF.

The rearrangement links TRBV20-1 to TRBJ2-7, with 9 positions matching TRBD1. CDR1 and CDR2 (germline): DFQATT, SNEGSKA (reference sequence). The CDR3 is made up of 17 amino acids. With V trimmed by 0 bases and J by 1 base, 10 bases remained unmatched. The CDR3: CSARDIRSGQGSYEQYF. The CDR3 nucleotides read TGCAGTGCTAGAGATATCCGGTCGGGACAGGGATCCTACGAGCAGTACTTC.

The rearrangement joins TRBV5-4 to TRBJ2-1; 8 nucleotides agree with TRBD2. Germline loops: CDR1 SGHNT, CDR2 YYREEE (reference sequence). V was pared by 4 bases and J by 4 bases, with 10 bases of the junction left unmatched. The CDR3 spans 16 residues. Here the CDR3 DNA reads TGTGCCAGCAGCGGATTTGGCGGGGGGACGTACAATGAGCAGTTCTTC. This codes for CASSGFGGGTYNEQFF.